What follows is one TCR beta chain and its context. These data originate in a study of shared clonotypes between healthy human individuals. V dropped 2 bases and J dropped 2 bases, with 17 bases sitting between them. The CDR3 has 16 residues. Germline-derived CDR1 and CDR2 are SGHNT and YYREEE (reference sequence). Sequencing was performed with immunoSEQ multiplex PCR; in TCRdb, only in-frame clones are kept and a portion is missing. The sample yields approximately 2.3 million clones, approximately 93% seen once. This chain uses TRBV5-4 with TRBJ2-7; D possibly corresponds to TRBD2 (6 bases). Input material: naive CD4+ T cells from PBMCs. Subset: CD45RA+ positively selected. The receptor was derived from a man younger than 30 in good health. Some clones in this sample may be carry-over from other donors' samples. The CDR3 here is CASSFVAGTFPYEQYF. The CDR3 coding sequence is TGTGCCAGCAGCTTTGTGGCCGGGACTTTTCCCTACGAGCAGTACTTC.